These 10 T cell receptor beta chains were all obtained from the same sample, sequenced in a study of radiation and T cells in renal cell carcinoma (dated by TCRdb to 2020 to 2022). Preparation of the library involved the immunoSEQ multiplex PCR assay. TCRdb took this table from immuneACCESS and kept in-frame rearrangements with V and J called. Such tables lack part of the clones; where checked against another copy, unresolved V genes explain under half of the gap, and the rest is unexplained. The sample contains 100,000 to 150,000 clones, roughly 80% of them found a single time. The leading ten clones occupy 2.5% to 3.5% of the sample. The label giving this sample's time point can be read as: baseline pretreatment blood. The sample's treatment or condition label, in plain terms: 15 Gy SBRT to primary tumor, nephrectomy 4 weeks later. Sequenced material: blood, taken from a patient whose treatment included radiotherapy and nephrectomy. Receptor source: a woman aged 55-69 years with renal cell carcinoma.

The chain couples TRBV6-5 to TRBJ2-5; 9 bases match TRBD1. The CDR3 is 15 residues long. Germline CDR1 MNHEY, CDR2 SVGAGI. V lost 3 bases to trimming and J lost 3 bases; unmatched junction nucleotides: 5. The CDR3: CASSYLDRGEETQYF. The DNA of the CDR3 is TGTGCCAGCAGTTATCTTGACAGGGGGGAAGAGACCCAGTACTTC.

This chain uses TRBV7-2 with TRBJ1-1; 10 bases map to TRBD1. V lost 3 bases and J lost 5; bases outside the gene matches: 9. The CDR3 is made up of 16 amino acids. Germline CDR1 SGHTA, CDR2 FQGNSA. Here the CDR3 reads CASSFSGTGAGTEAFF. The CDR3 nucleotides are TGTGCCAGCAGCTTCTCCGGGACAGGGGCCGGGACTGAAGCTTTCTTT.

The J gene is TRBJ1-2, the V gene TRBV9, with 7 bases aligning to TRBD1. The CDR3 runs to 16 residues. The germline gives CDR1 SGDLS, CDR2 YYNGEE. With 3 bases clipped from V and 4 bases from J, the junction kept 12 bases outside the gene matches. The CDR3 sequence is CASSATPTGIGYGYTF. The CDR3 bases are TGTGCCAGCAGCGCGACCCCGACAGGGATCGGCTATGGCTACACCTTC.

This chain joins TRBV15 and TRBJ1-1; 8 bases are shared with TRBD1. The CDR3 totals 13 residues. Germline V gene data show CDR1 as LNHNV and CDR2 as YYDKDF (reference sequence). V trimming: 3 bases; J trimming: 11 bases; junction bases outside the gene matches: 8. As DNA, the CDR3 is TGTGCCACCAGCAGGGGACAGGTCGCGGGGGCTTTCTTT. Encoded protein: CATSRGQVAGAFF. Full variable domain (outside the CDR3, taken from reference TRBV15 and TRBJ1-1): DAMVIQNPRYQVTQFGKPVTLSCSQTLNHNVMYWYQQKSSQAPKLLFHYYDKDFNNEADTPDNFQSRRPNTSFCFLDIRSPGLGDTAMYLCATSRGQVAGAFFGQGTRLTVV.

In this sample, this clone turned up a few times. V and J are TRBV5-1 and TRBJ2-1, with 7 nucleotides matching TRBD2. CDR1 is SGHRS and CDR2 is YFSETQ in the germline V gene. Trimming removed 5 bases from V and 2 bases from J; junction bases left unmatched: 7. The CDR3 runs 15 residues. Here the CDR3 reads CASRFGGTTYNEQFF. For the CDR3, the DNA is TGCGCCAGCAGGTTTGGAGGGACTACCTACAATGAGCAGTTCTTC.

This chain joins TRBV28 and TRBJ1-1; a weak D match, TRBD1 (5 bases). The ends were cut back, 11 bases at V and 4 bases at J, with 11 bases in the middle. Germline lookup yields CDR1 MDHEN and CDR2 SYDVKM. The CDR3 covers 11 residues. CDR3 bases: TGTGCCGGACAACTGGGCACTGAAGCTTTCTTT. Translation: CAGQLGTEAFF.

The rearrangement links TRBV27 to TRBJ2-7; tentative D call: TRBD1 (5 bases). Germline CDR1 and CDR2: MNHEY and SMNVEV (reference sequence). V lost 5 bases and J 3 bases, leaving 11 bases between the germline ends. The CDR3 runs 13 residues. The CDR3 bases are TGTGCCAGCAGTCCCTGGGGCGGCTACGAGCAGTACTTC. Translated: CASSPWGGYEQYF.

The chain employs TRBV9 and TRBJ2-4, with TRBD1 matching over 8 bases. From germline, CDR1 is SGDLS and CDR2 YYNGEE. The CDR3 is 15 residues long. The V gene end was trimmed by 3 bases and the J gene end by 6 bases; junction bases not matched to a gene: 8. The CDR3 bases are TGTGCCAGCAGCGGCCAACAGGGGGAGGTAAACATTCAGTACTTC. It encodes CASSGQQGEVNIQYF.

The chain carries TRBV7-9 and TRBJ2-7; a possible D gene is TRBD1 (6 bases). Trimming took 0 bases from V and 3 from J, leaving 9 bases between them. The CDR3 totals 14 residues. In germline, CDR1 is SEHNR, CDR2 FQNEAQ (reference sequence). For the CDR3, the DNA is TGTGCCAGCAGCTTAGCGCAGGGGATCTACGAGCAGTACTTC. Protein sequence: CASSLAQGIYEQYF.

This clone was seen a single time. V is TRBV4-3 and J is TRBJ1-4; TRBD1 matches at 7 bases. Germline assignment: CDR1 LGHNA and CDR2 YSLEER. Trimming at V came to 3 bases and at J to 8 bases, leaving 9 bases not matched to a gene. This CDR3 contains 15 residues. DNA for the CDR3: TGCGCCAGCAGCCACGAGACAGGGAATGGGGAAAAACTGTTTTTT. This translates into CASSHETGNGEKLFF.